This paragraph reports one TCR beta chain. The antigen is unknown. These data are taken from a study of blood T cells in healthy people across ages. Study-wide background: Capture via template switching afforded approximately one barcoded beta molecule per two T cells.

The length of the CDR3 is 13 residues. Trimming cost V 3 bases and J 1 base, with 7 bases left between them. The germline V gene has CDR1 DFQATT and CDR2 SNEGSKA (reference sequence). A second roughly 7 to 12 cycle PCR used barcoded and J-beta primers. TCRdb itself ran the 5' RACE reads through MiXCR, one entry per CDR3 protein. The table shows roughly 1.5 million distinct CDR3 sequences, with roughly two fifths occurring only once. Broader study findings: Diversity figures based on one million T cells were deemed too low. Bulk PBMC profiling left naive and antigen-experienced comparisons inconclusive. In these data, TCR beta diversity tracked strongly with naive T cell percentage.

The sequenced material came from blood. This sequence joins TRBV20-1 and TRBJ1-5; D call uncertain. The receptor comes from a woman aged 18-35 years in good health. CDR3 bases: TGCAGTGCTAGTGCCGGGAGCAATCAGCCCCAGCATTTT. The encoded protein is CSASAGSNQPQHF.